This T cell receptor beta chain was observed in a study of blood T cell repertoires in COVID-19 (dated by TCRdb to between 2020 and 2021). Study-level background: Samples from collaborators originated in the United States, Italy and Spain and spanned both the acute and convalescent phases of COVID-19. The samples were drawn from the first 160 participants of the ongoing ImmuneRACE study and from more than 1,000 subjects provided by 6 global collaborators. A freely available public database, intended as a resource for researchers studying the immune response to SARS-CoV-2, is where the repertoires were released. Nearly every sample came with metadata listing a de-identified subject ID, COVID-19 status, age in years and sex. Where HLA class I and class II types were available, the types were taken from metadata supplied by the sample provider, not from assay-based typing. The material from the prospective study consisted of cDNA or gDNA derived from T cells, B-cell-depleted T cells, or PBMCs. Deeply sampled blood TCRbeta repertoires from subjects exposed to, actively infected with, or recovered from COVID-19 were included in the dataset.

The CDR3 measures 18 amino acids from cysteine to phenylalanine. Only CDR3 DNA is held: 54 bases, read in frame from base 1. V has 3 bases trimmed and J has 0 bases trimmed; junction bases matching no gene number 11. Taken from the germline V gene (reference sequence), the CDR1 and CDR2 loops are SEHNR and FQNEAQ. Another Seattle source contributed samples from volunteer blood donors who had recovered from COVID-19. Each collaborating institution followed its own protocols to collect whole blood in K2EDTA tubes. For TCRbeta analysis, collaborator samples were shipped as frozen whole blood, as isolated PBMCs, or as DNA extracted from either sample type. TCRbeta CDR3 regions were amplified from genomic DNA using the immunoSEQ Assay, a bias-controlled multiplex PCR. On the study's bioinformatics: The number of nucleated cells in each sample was estimated from the amplification of reference gene primers within the assay. To quantify the absolute abundance of each unique TCRbeta CDR3 rearrangement, sequence reads were collapsed and filtered. For each sample, productive Simpson clonality was calculated as the square root of Simpson's diversity index over productive rearrangements. TCRdb holds this immuneACCESS table with in-frame rearrangements only. Some clones are missing; in checked studies, unresolved V genes explain under half, and the rest has no known cause. The D gene and trimming were derived from the DNA, and the V and J assignments and clone size from that table. The sample includes approximately 300,000 clones, with about 85% observed a single time. The top ten constitute about 2.2% of the sample.

To note about this clone: What this receptor recognizes is not known. No much larger clonotype is one base removed from it; base qualities were not supplied.

What the authors observed across the whole study: The amount of clinical and demographic metadata varied by source and participant and was provided uncurated.

The sample comprised peripheral blood. This sequence was found in a woman in her fifties or sixties who had recovered from COVID-19. The sequence joins TRBV7-9 to TRBJ1-5, with 7 bases aligning to TRBD1. The nucleotide sequence is given as TGTGCCAGCAGCTTGACGACAGGGATCAGCAATAGCAATCAGCCCCAGCATTTT. Its coded protein is CASSLTTGISNSNQPQHF.